The rows below give T cell receptor beta chains drawn from one sample of a study of T cell changes during pregnancy in multiple sclerosis. Sequenced by immunoSEQ multiplex PCR; TCRdb stores in-frame clones only, minus some. Altogether about 74,000 clones are present, more than 90% being singletons, with the ten largest covering 3% to 4%. The sequenced sample was peripheral blood, obtained after pregnancy. The source of these receptors is a female donor in good health, enrolled as a control in a pregnancy study. Each CDR3 is given with its conserved first and last residue. Fields, in order: J gene, V gene, clone size, D gene, CDR3 protein, CDR3 DNA. A D gene is named only where the DNA matches it firmly. Where a row states a size, it is once, few, many or the class of an expanded clone; other rows omit it.

j_call: TRBJ2-7; v_call: TRBV6-1; clone_size: -; d_call: TRBD1; cdr3_aa: CASSENRGTEQYF; cdr3_nt: TGTGCCAGCAGTGAGAACAGGGGGACCGAGCAGTACTTC
j_call: TRBJ2-1; v_call: TRBV4-2; clone_size: -; d_call: TRBD2; cdr3_aa: CASSQDGLAGGPRNEQFF; cdr3_nt: TGTGCCAGCAGCCAAGACGGACTAGCGGGAGGGCCTCGAAATGAGCAGTTCTTC
j_call: TRBJ2-5; v_call: TRBV28; clone_size: -; d_call: -; cdr3_aa: CASSLNPGQETQYF; cdr3_nt: TGTGCCAGCAGTTTAAATCCAGGACAAGAGACCCAGTACTTC
j_call: TRBJ1-5; v_call: TRBV2; clone_size: -; d_call: TRBD1; cdr3_aa: CASSSDRVYQPQHF; cdr3_nt: TGTGCCAGCAGTTCAGACAGGGTGTATCAGCCCCAGCATTTT
j_call: TRBJ2-3; v_call: TRBV25-1; clone_size: -; d_call: TRBD1; cdr3_aa: CASSESTGSPDTQYF; cdr3_nt: TGTGCCAGCAGTGAATCGACAGGGTCCCCAGATACGCAGTATTTT
j_call: TRBJ2-7; v_call: TRBV19; clone_size: -; d_call: -; cdr3_aa: CASSPDITYEQYF; cdr3_nt: TGTGCCAGTAGCCCGGACATTACCTACGAGCAGTACTTC
j_call: TRBJ2-1; v_call: TRBV5-4; clone_size: -; d_call: -; cdr3_aa: CASSLGTASSSEQFF; cdr3_nt: TGTGCCAGCAGCTTAGGGACTGCTAGCTCAAGTGAGCAGTTCTTC
j_call: TRBJ2-1; v_call: TRBV7-3; clone_size: -; d_call: TRBD2; cdr3_aa: CASSLGLAGGGSNEQFF; cdr3_nt: TGTGCCAGCAGCTTGGGACTAGCGGGAGGCGGGTCCAATGAGCAGTTCTTC
j_call: TRBJ2-2; v_call: TRBV10-3; clone_size: -; d_call: -; cdr3_aa: CAISEEYPGELFF; cdr3_nt: TGTGCCATCAGTGAAGAGTATCCCGGGGAGCTGTTTTTT
j_call: TRBJ2-7; v_call: TRBV28; clone_size: once; d_call: TRBD1; cdr3_aa: CASTTTGTHTGYEQYF; cdr3_nt: TGTGCCAGCACCACGACAGGGACCCACACAGGGTACGAGCAGTACTTC
j_call: TRBJ2-3; v_call: TRBV5-1; clone_size: -; d_call: TRBD2; cdr3_aa: CASTPQRGTDTQYF; cdr3_nt: TGCGCCAGCACTCCCCAGCGGGGAACAGATACGCAGTATTTT
j_call: TRBJ1-2; v_call: TRBV6-5; clone_size: -; d_call: TRBD1; cdr3_aa: CASRGGQGVHYGYTF; cdr3_nt: TGTGCCAGCAGAGGGGGACAGGGCGTGCACTATGGCTACACCTTC
j_call: TRBJ1-2; v_call: TRBV4-1; clone_size: -; d_call: -; cdr3_aa: CASSQEMSGYTF; cdr3_nt: TGCGCCAGCAGCCAAGAGATGAGTGGCTACACCTTC
j_call: TRBJ1-1; v_call: TRBV2; clone_size: once; d_call: TRBD1; cdr3_aa: CASSVGQGGYNTEAFF; cdr3_nt: TGTGCCAGCAGTGTAGGGCAGGGGGGATATAACACTGAAGCTTTCTTT
j_call: TRBJ2-1; v_call: TRBV6-4; clone_size: -; d_call: TRBD2; cdr3_aa: CASSDLGSGDEQFF; cdr3_nt: TGTGCCAGCAGTGACTTAGGTAGCGGGGATGAGCAGTTCTTC
j_call: TRBJ2-5; v_call: TRBV19; clone_size: -; d_call: -; cdr3_aa: CASSISSQETQYF; cdr3_nt: TGTGCCAGTAGTATTTCCAGCCAAGAGACCCAGTACTTC
j_call: TRBJ2-3; v_call: TRBV28; clone_size: -; d_call: TRBD2; cdr3_aa: CASSPSGRVTDTQYF; cdr3_nt: TGTGCCAGCAGCCCTAGCGGGAGGGTAACAGATACGCAGTATTTT
j_call: TRBJ1-2; v_call: TRBV6-1; clone_size: -; d_call: -; cdr3_aa: CASSVGGGHGYTF; cdr3_nt: TGTGCCAGCAGTGTAGGCGGGGGGCATGGCTACACCTTC
j_call: TRBJ1-1; v_call: TRBV11-2; clone_size: -; d_call: -; cdr3_aa: CASSLGAGNTEAFF; cdr3_nt: TGTGCCAGCAGCCTGGGGGCGGGTAACACTGAAGCTTTCTTT
j_call: TRBJ2-3; v_call: TRBV4-3; clone_size: -; d_call: -; cdr3_aa: CASSQEIGDTQYF; cdr3_nt: TGCGCCAGCAGCCAAGAAATCGGGGATACGCAGTATTTT
j_call: TRBJ2-3; v_call: TRBV7-3; clone_size: -; d_call: -; cdr3_aa: CASSLSPGTSTDTQYF; cdr3_nt: TGTGCCAGCAGCTTATCCCCAGGGACTAGCACAGATACGCAGTATTTT
j_call: TRBJ2-7; v_call: TRBV13; clone_size: -; d_call: -; cdr3_aa: CASSLVGGADEQYF; cdr3_nt: TGTGCCAGCAGCTTAGTAGGAGGGGCCGACGAGCAGTACTTC
j_call: TRBJ1-1; v_call: TRBV27; clone_size: -; d_call: -; cdr3_aa: CASWGGGWTEAFF; cdr3_nt: TGTGCCAGTTGGGGTGGCGGGTGGACTGAAGCTTTCTTT
j_call: TRBJ2-7; v_call: TRBV7-9; clone_size: -; d_call: -; cdr3_aa: CASSLAMGWEQYF; cdr3_nt: TGTGCCAGCAGCTTAGCGATGGGCTGGGAGCAGTACTTC
j_call: TRBJ2-1; v_call: TRBV11-3; clone_size: -; d_call: TRBD2; cdr3_aa: CASSRGLAGNNEQFF; cdr3_nt: TGTGCCAGCAGCAGGGGACTAGCGGGGAACAATGAGCAGTTCTTC
j_call: TRBJ2-6; v_call: TRBV28; clone_size: few; d_call: -; cdr3_aa: CASSLGHSGANVLTF; cdr3_nt: TGTGCCAGCAGTTTGGGACACTCTGGGGCCAACGTCCTGACTTTC
j_call: TRBJ2-7; v_call: TRBV11-3; clone_size: -; d_call: TRBD1; cdr3_aa: CASSLGRTGEIHEQYF; cdr3_nt: TGTGCCAGCAGCTTAGGAAGGACAGGGGAAATCCACGAGCAGTACTTC
j_call: TRBJ2-7; v_call: TRBV27; clone_size: -; d_call: -; cdr3_aa: CASSLLGGVNEQYF; cdr3_nt: TGTGCCAGCAGTTTACTAGGAGGCGTCAACGAGCAGTACTTC
j_call: TRBJ1-2; v_call: TRBV9; clone_size: -; d_call: -; cdr3_aa: CASSVEARRDYGYTF; cdr3_nt: TGTGCCAGCAGCGTAGAGGCCAGGAGGGACTATGGCTACACCTTC
j_call: TRBJ2-5; v_call: TRBV6-6; clone_size: -; d_call: TRBD2; cdr3_aa: CASSFRLAGVETQYF; cdr3_nt: TGTGCCAGCAGTTTTCGACTAGCGGGGGTAGAGACCCAGTACTTC
j_call: TRBJ1-6; v_call: TRBV5-1; clone_size: -; d_call: -; cdr3_aa: CASSLGGQDRGPLHF; cdr3_nt: TGCGCCAGCAGCTTGGGTGGGCAGGACCGGGGTCCACTCCACTTT
j_call: TRBJ1-6; v_call: TRBV9; clone_size: -; d_call: -; cdr3_aa: CASSPNSHSYNSPLHF; cdr3_nt: TGTGCCAGCAGCCCAAACAGCCACTCCTATAATTCACCCCTCCACTTT
j_call: TRBJ1-4; v_call: TRBV6-5; clone_size: once; d_call: -; cdr3_aa: CASSLANEKLFF; cdr3_nt: TGTGCCAGCAGTCTCGCTAATGAAAAACTGTTTTTT
j_call: TRBJ2-3; v_call: TRBV5-1; clone_size: -; d_call: TRBD2; cdr3_aa: CASSLGSGADTQYF; cdr3_nt: TGCGCCAGCAGCTTAGGTAGCGGGGCAGATACGCAGTATTTT
j_call: TRBJ1-3; v_call: TRBV5-1; clone_size: -; d_call: -; cdr3_aa: CASTGRPGNTIYF; cdr3_nt: TGCGCCAGCACCGGGAGACCTGGAAACACCATATATTTT
j_call: TRBJ2-3; v_call: TRBV5-1; clone_size: -; d_call: TRBD2; cdr3_aa: CASSFAASGGAATDTQYF; cdr3_nt: TGCGCCAGCAGCTTTGCGGCTAGCGGGGGGGCCGCCACAGATACGCAGTATTTT
j_call: TRBJ2-3; v_call: TRBV4-1; clone_size: -; d_call: TRBD2; cdr3_aa: CASSQRAGGLEDTQYF; cdr3_nt: TGCGCCAGCAGCCAAAGAGCGGGGGGGCTGGAAGATACGCAGTATTTT
j_call: TRBJ2-7; v_call: TRBV28; clone_size: -; d_call: -; cdr3_aa: CASAWALSYEQYF; cdr3_nt: TGTGCCAGCGCGTGGGCATTATCCTACGAGCAGTACTTC
j_call: TRBJ2-5; v_call: TRBV10-3; clone_size: -; d_call: TRBD1; cdr3_aa: CAISLGGVQETQYF; cdr3_nt: TGTGCCATCAGTTTAGGGGGCGTCCAAGAGACCCAGTACTTC
j_call: TRBJ2-5; v_call: TRBV28; clone_size: -; d_call: -; cdr3_aa: CASSLRFRAETQYF; cdr3_nt: TGTGCCAGCAGTCTGCGGTTTCGAGCGGAGACCCAGTACTTC
j_call: TRBJ2-7; v_call: TRBV7-4; clone_size: -; d_call: -; cdr3_aa: CASSLGTPSLYEQYF; cdr3_nt: TGTGCCAGCAGCTTGGGGACACCCAGCCTCTACGAGCAGTACTTC
j_call: TRBJ1-3; v_call: TRBV29-1; clone_size: -; d_call: -; cdr3_aa: CSVEDARGGGNTIYF; cdr3_nt: TGCAGCGTTGAAGATGCCAGGGGCGGTGGAAACACCATATATTTT
j_call: TRBJ2-5; v_call: TRBV19; clone_size: -; d_call: -; cdr3_aa: CASSTHGQPQETQYF; cdr3_nt: TGTGCCAGTAGTACTCATGGACAGCCACAAGAGACCCAGTACTTC
j_call: TRBJ1-4; v_call: TRBV5-1; clone_size: -; d_call: -; cdr3_aa: CASSLAGVNEKLFF; cdr3_nt: TGCGCCAGCAGCTTGGCCGGGGTTAATGAAAAACTGTTTTTT
j_call: TRBJ2-7; v_call: TRBV11-1; clone_size: -; d_call: TRBD2; cdr3_aa: CASSSRSREGPYEQYF; cdr3_nt: TGTGCCAGCAGCTCCAGGTCGCGGGAGGGCCCCTACGAGCAGTACTTC
j_call: TRBJ2-1; v_call: TRBV4-3; clone_size: -; d_call: -; cdr3_aa: CASSPQSRRGEQFF; cdr3_nt: TGCGCCAGCAGCCCGCAATCCCGACGAGGTGAGCAGTTCTTC
j_call: TRBJ2-5; v_call: TRBV28; clone_size: -; d_call: -; cdr3_aa: CASSLPGASETQYF; cdr3_nt: TGTGCCAGCAGTTTACCGGGAGCAAGCGAGACCCAGTACTTC
j_call: TRBJ1-1; v_call: TRBV2; clone_size: -; d_call: -; cdr3_aa: CASSLQGKNTEAFF; cdr3_nt: TGTGCCAGCAGTTTACAGGGTAAGAACACTGAAGCTTTCTTT
j_call: TRBJ2-5; v_call: TRBV6-1; clone_size: -; d_call: -; cdr3_aa: CASSEAPTRSETQYF; cdr3_nt: TGTGCCAGCAGTGAAGCTCCGACTAGGTCAGAGACCCAGTACTTC
j_call: TRBJ1-2; v_call: TRBV27; clone_size: large; d_call: -; cdr3_aa: CASSLSTGSLYGYTF; cdr3_nt: TGTGCCAGCAGTTTATCGACAGGAAGCCTCTATGGCTACACCTTC
j_call: TRBJ2-5; v_call: TRBV10-3; clone_size: -; d_call: -; cdr3_aa: CAISESPGVGETQYF; cdr3_nt: TGTGCCATCAGTGAGTCCCCGGGAGTAGGGGAGACCCAGTACTTC
j_call: TRBJ2-7; v_call: TRBV7-6; clone_size: -; d_call: TRBD2; cdr3_aa: CASSLGLQREVEQYF; cdr3_nt: TGTGCCAGCAGCTTAGGACTCCAGCGGGAGGTGGAGCAGTACTTC
j_call: TRBJ1-5; v_call: TRBV18; clone_size: -; d_call: -; cdr3_aa: CASSPGPLNQPQHF; cdr3_nt: TGTGCCAGCTCACCAGGGCCGCTCAATCAGCCCCAGCATTTT
j_call: TRBJ1-1; v_call: TRBV6-5; clone_size: -; d_call: TRBD1; cdr3_aa: CASTRTGTMNTEAFF; cdr3_nt: TGTGCCAGCACAAGGACAGGAACTATGAACACTGAAGCTTTCTTT